Here is one TCR beta chain with its context. The antigen is unknown. 60 Vbeta and 13 Jbeta primers were used in PCR. The repertoire was sequenced with immunoSEQ multiplex PCR; TCRdb's copy has only in-frame clones and lacks some. The sample includes more than 95,000 clones, over 75% of them seen just once. These data are taken from a study of cytomegalovirus exposure and HLA in healthy donors. Study-wide results and caveats: V- and J-gene trimming of TCR beta was linked (in a later analysis) to a missense DCLRE1C variant. Roughly uniform sequencing depth across donors was assumed, possibly incorrectly. Sequences of the TCR beta chain were said to predict the HLA-A and HLA-B alleles of most subjects accurately.

There are 16 residues in the CDR3. Trimming took 5 bases from V and 2 from J, leaving 18 bases between them. Germline assignment: CDR1 SGHVS and CDR2 FQNEAQ. The rearrangement uses TRBV7-8 and TRBJ1-2; tentative D call: TRBD1 (5 bases). Sequenced: PBMCs. The sequence was collected from a woman younger than 35 in good health and CMV-seropositive. This CDR3 reads CASSLSTVSKNYGYTF. For the CDR3, the DNA is TGTGCCAGCAGCCTTTCGACAGTGTCTAAAAACTATGGCTACACCTTC.